This T cell receptor beta chain emerged from a study of response to subunit inactivated influenza vaccine. Study-wide points: It was suggested by the authors that few new T cells are recruited by each seasonal influenza vaccination.

A single record per CDR3 protein comes from TCRdb applying MiXCR to the RT-PCR reads. The table has around 530,000 distinct CDR3 sequences, approximately 10% seen once. This CDR3 region has 16 residues. Germline CDR1 and CDR2: SGHRS and YFSETQ. About this clonotype: Its antigen is still unknown. A read error may produce the germline difference seen at one junction end.

This receptor was taken from a man aged 50 or older who received an inactivated influenza vaccine. The material sequenced was PBMCs from blood, taken on the day of vaccination. The genes are TRBV5-1 and TRBJ2-3; tentatively, D is TRBD1 (5 bases). This CDR3 reads CTSSLGSGRSTDTQYF. In DNA, the CDR3 is TGCACCAGCAGCTTGGGATCAGGGCGAAGCACAGATACGCAGTATTTT.